This T cell receptor (beta chain) stems from a study of radiation and T cells in renal cell carcinoma. With regard to this clone: Its antigen is undetermined.

As to treatment: 15 Gy SBRT to primary tumor, nephrectomy 4 weeks later. Nephrectomy followed 15 Gy stereotactic body radiation by 4 weeks. With 3 bases removed from V and 2 bases from J, the gap between germline ends came to 12 bases. The CDR3 runs to 14 residues. Germline CDR1 reads SQVTM; CDR2 reads ANQGSEA. General study results and limits: Irradiated tumors had higher TCR clonality than control tumors. From baseline, blood top tumor clonotypes peaked at 2 weeks post-radiation.

Sequencing was performed with immunoSEQ multiplex PCR; in TCRdb, only in-frame clones are kept and a portion is missing. Here the sample spans roughly 9,600 clones, around 63% being singletons. The sequencing used tumor tissue, collected from a patient whose treatment included radiotherapy and nephrectomy. This TCR derives from a woman in her forties or fifties with renal cell carcinoma. This rearrangement joins TRBV29-1 to TRBJ2-3, with D possibly TRBD2 on 6 matching bases. DNA for the CDR3: TGCAGCGTTGATGGGGCGGGGTACACAGATACGCAGTATTTT. Protein product: CSVDGAGYTDTQYF.